This TCR beta chain originates from a study of technical replicates of blood from several donors. Assay: immunoSEQ multiplex PCR; the TCRdb copy retains only in-frame clones and omits some. The sample gives some 87,000 clones, 96% of which show up once; about 0.31% is in the top ten. The sample taken for sequencing was T cells isolated from PBMCs. The TCR sequence derives from a human donor in good health.

The CDR3 loop reads CASSQTQGGVAFF. For the CDR3, the DNA is TGCGCCAGCAGCCAAACGCAGGGAGGGGTAGCTTTCTTT. The chain joins TRBV4-1 to TRBJ1-1; possible D gene TRBD1, 5 bases. V lost 2 bases and J 10 bases, leaving 14 bases between the germline ends. CDR3 size: 13 residues. CDR1 MGHRA and CDR2 YSYEKL come from the germline V gene.